Reported below is one T cell receptor beta chain. A single record per CDR3 protein comes from TCRdb applying MiXCR to the RACE reads. The sample holds about 80,000 distinct CDR3 sequences, around 13% seen once. The data are from a study of human T cells and chemical hapten exposure. Time point described: pre-sensitization, week 0. Described treatment: therapeutic diphenylcyclopropenone sensitization with weekly scalp DPC. The source material was whole blood, sampled in connection with sensitization to the hapten diphenylcyclopropenone (DPC). The sequence came from a woman in her forties or fifties with alopecia areata. Some clones in this sample may be carry-over from other donors' samples.

The CDR3 DNA sequence: TGCGCCAGCAGCACCGGACAGTCCTACGAGCAGTACTTC. The encoded protein is CASSTGQSYEQYF. The J gene is TRBJ2-7, the V gene TRBV5-1; D is possibly TRBD1 (6 bases). CDR1 and CDR2 (germline): SGHRS, YFSETQ. The CDR3 loop spans 13 amino acids. The germline V and J ends were trimmed by 4 bases and 1 base, with 9 bases remaining between them.